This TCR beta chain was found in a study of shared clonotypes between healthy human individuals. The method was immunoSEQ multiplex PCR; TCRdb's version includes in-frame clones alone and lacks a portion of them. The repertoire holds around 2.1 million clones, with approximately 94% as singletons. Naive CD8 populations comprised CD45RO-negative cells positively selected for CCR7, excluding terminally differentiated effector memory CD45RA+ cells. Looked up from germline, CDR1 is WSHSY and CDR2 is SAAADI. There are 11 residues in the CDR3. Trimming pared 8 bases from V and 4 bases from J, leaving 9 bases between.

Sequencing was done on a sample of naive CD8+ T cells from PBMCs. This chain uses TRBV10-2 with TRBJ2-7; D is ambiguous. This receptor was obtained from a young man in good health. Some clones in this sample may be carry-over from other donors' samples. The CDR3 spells CASSTGYEQYF. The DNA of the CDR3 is TGCGCCAGCTCAACTGGGTACGAGCAGTACTTC.